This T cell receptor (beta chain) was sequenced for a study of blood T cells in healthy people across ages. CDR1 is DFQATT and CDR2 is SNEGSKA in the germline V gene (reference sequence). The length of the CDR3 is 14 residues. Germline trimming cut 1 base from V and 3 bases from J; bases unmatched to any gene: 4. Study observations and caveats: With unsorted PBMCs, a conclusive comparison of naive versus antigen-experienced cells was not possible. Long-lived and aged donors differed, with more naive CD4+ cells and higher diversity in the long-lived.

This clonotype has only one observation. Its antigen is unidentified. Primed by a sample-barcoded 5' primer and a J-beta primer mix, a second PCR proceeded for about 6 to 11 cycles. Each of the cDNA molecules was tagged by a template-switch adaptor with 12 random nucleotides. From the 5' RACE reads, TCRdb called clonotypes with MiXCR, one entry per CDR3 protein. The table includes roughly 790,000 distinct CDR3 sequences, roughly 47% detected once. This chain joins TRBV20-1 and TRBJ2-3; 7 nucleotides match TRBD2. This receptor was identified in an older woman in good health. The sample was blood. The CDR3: CSARGTRATDTQYF. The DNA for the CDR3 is TGCAGTGCTAGAGGGACTAGAGCAACAGATACGCAGTATTTT.